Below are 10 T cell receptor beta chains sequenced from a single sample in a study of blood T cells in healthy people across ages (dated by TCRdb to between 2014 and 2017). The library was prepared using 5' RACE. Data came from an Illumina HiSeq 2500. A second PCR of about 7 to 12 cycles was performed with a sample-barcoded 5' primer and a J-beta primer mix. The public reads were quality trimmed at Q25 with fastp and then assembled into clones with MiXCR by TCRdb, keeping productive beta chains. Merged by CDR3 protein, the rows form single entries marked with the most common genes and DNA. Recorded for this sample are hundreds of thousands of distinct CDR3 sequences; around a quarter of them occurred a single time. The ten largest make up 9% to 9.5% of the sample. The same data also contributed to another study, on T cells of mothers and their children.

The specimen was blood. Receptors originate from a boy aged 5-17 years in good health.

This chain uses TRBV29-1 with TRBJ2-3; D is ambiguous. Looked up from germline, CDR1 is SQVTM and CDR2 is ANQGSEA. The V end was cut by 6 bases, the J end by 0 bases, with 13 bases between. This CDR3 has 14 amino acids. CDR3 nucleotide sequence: TGCAGCGTAAGAAACCTCCTTAGCACAGATACGCAGTATTTT. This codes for CSVRNLLSTDTQYF.

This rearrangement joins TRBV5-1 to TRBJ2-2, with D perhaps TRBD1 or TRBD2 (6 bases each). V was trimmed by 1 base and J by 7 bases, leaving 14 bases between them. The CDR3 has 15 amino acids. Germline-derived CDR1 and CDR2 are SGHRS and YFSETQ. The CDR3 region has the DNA TGCGCCAGCAGCTTGATCGGGGGCTCGCACGGGGAGCTGTTTTTT. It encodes CASSLIGGSHGELFF.

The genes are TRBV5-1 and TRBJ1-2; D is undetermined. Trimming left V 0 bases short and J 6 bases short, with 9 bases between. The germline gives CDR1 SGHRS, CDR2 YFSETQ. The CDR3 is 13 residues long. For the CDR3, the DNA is TGCGCCAGCAGCTTGGAGGGTGAAAATGGCTACACCTTC. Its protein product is CASSLEGENGYTF.

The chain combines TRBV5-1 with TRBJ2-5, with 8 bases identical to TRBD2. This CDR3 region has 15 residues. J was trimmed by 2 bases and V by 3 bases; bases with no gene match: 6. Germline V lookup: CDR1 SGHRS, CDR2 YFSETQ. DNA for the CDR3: TGCGCCAGCAGCTACCGGACTAGCTCACAAGAGACCCAGTACTTC. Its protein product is CASSYRTSSQETQYF.

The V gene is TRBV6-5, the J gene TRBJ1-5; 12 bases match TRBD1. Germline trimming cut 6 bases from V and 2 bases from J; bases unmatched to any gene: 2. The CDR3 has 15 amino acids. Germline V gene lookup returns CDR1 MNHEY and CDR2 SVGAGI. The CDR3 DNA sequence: TGTGCCAGCAGGGGACAGGGGGCGGGCAATCAGCCCCAGCATTTT. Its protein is CASRGQGAGNQPQHF.

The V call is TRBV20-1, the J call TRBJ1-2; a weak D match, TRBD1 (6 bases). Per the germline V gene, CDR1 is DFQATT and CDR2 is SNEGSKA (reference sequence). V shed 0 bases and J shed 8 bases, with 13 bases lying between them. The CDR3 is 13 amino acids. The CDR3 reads CSARDGYREGYTF. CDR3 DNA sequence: TGCAGTGCTAGAGATGGGTACAGGGAAGGCTACACCTTC.

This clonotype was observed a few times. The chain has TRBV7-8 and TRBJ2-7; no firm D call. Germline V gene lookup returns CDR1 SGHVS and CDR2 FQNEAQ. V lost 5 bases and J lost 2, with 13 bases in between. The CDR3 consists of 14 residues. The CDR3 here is CASSKRRLPYEQYF. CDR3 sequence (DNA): TGTGCCAGCAGCAAACGGCGACTTCCCTACGAGCAGTACTTC.

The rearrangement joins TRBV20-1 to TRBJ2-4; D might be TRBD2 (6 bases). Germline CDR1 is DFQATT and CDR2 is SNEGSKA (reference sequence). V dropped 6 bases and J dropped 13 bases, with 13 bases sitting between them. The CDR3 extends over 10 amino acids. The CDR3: CSAGSDGQYF. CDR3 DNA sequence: TGCAGTGCCGGGAGTGATGGCCAGTACTTC.

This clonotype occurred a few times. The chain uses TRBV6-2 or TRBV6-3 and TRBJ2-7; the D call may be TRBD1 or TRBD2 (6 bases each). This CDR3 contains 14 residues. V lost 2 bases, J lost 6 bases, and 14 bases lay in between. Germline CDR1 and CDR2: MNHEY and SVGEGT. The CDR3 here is CASSYGGRKSEQYF. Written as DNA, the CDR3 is TGTGCCAGCAGTTACGGGGGGCGCAAAAGCGAGCAGTACTTC.

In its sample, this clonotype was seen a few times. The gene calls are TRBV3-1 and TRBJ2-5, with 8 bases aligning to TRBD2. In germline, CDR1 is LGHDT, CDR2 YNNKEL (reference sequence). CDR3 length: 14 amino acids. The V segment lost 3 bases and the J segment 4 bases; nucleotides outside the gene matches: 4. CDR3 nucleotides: TGTGCCAGCAGCCATAGCGGGACGGGAGAGACCCAGTACTTC. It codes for CASSHSGTGETQYF.